A single sample is the source of the 24 T cell receptor beta chains below, sequenced in a study of beta chain features in type 1 diabetes. The entirety of the isolated RNA underwent reverse transcription, so expressed TCRB transcripts were sequenced. Clones were sequenced by immunoSEQ multiplex PCR, and TCRdb holds only the in-frame ones, with some missing. Found here are 100,000 to 150,000 clones, roughly 17% of them singletons; the top ten hold roughly 2.6%. The study's findings and limits: In every one of the four CD4+ subsets, TCRB CDR3s were moderately but significantly shorter in Type 1 diabetes patients.

These receptors are not linked to any known antigen. Material: central memory CD4+ T cells from blood. The receptors shown here come from a man aged 18-30 years with type 1 diabetes.

This clone was recorded a few times. The chain couples TRBV6-5 to TRBJ1-1; 7 nucleotides agree with TRBD1. Unmatched junction bases numbered 7, after V lost 10 bases and J lost 11 bases. The CDR3 has 10 amino acids. Germline assignment: CDR1 MNHEY and CDR2 SVGAGI. CDR3 DNA: TGTGCCACGTATGACAGGGTGGCTTTCTTT. Translation gives CATYDRVAFF.

This chain joins TRBV11-2 and TRBJ2-3, with 7 bases aligning to TRBD1. This CDR3 region has 18 residues. Germline V gene data show CDR1 as SGHAT and CDR2 as FQNNGV. The V and J ends lost 6 bases and 5 bases, in that order; junction bases with no gene match: 20. The CDR3 is CASSPNPRLGDSQDTQYF. CDR3 in DNA: TGTGCCAGCAGTCCAAACCCCCGGCTAGGGGACAGCCAAGATACGCAGTATTTT.

The CDR3 region has the DNA TGTGCCAGCAGCCAAGATCTGTTTGGGTCTAGCGGGTTCCAAGAGACCCAGTACTTC. Its translation is CASSQDLFGSSGFQETQYF. The V call is TRBV4-2, the J call TRBJ2-5; TRBD2 matches 8 bases. The germline CDR1 and CDR2 sequences are LGHNA and YNFKEQ. CDR3 length equals 19 residues. Trimming cost V 0 bases and J 1 base; bases outside gene matches: 13.

The rearrangement links TRBV11-2 to TRBJ2-1; D gene ambiguous. From germline, CDR1 is SGHAT and CDR2 FQNNGV. Trimming took off 5 bases at V and 5 bases at J, with 13 bases between the two ends. The length of the CDR3 is 14 residues. In DNA form, the CDR3 reads TGTGCCAGCAGCCGATCCCCCAGCCACAATGAGCAGTTCTTC. Translating gives CASSRSPSHNEQFF.

This clone was detected a few times. The V gene is TRBV4-2, the J gene TRBJ1-1, with 7 bases matching TRBD1. The CDR3 runs 14 residues. Unmatched junction bases numbered 3, after V lost 5 bases and J lost 0 bases. Germline V lookup: CDR1 LGHNA, CDR2 YNFKEQ. In DNA form, the CDR3 reads TGTGCCAGCAGCGCGACAGGGATGAACACTGAAGCTTTCTTT. Translated: CASSATGMNTEAFF.

The V and J genes are TRBV5-4 and TRBJ2-1; D is possibly TRBD1 (5 bases). Germline CDR1 is SGHNT and CDR2 is YYREEE (reference sequence). The V gene lost 4 bases and the J gene lost 9 bases, with 11 bases spanning the gap. The CDR3 totals 12 residues. The CDR3 here is CASSPTRGEQFF. CDR3 coding DNA: TGTGCCAGCAGCCCAACAAGGGGTGAGCAGTTCTTC.

This rearrangement joins TRBV7-2 to TRBJ2-1, with D perhaps matching TRBD1 (6 bases). Germline CDR1 is SGHTA and CDR2 is FQGNSA. The CDR3 sequence is 15 residues long. Trimming stripped 5 bases from V and 10 bases from J, with 21 bases between. CDR3 in amino acids: CASSPLGAALAEQFF. The CDR3 bases are TGTGCCAGCAGCCCCCTGGGGGCCGCTCTCGCAGAGCAGTTCTTC.

This chain links TRBV7-2 with TRBJ2-7; D not resolved. CDR3 length: 12 amino acids. Germline CDR1 reads SGHTA; CDR2 reads FQGNSA. Trimming stripped 3 bases from V and 7 bases from J, with 10 bases between. CDR3 in DNA: TGTGCCAGCAGCTTCGGAGCTTTGGAGCAGTACTTC. Amino acids: CASSFGALEQYF.

The chain combines TRBV28 with TRBJ2-1; 11 bases are shared with TRBD1. This CDR3 region has 16 residues. The V segment lost 6 bases and the J segment 3 bases; nucleotides outside the gene matches: 7. The germline gives CDR1 MDHEN, CDR2 SYDVKM. In DNA, the CDR3 is TGTGCCAGCAGCCTCCGGGACAGGGGGTACTACAATGAGCAGTTCTTC. It translates to CASSLRDRGYYNEQFF.

This clone was detected ten times or more. The chain carries TRBV28 and TRBJ1-3; D remains ambiguous. V was cut by 8 bases and J by 0 bases, with 11 bases left in between. The CDR3 runs 14 residues. Germline values: CDR1 MDHEN, CDR2 SYDVKM. DNA of the CDR3: TGTGCCAGCCGCAGTGGAAGCTCTGGAAACACCATATATTTT. Protein product: CASRSGSSGNTIYF.

This clone showed up just a few times. The chain employs TRBV5-6 and TRBJ2-5; D unresolved. Trimming pared 6 bases from V and 7 bases from J, leaving 13 bases between. Germline assignment: CDR1 SGHDT and CDR2 YYEEEE. The CDR3 totals 12 residues. As DNA, the CDR3 is TGTGCCAGCAACAGATACAGTGGGACCCAGTACTTC. Translated, it gives CASNRYSGTQYF.

The chain carries TRBV2 and TRBJ2-7; TRBD1 agrees at 8 bases. The CDR3 extends over 14 amino acids. Germline V lookup: CDR1 SNHLY, CDR2 FYNNEI. The junction had 2 bases not matched to a gene; V was cut back by 4 bases and J by 0 bases. For the CDR3, the DNA is TGTGCCAGCAGTGGGCAGGGGGCCTCCTACGAGCAGTACTTC. Its translation is CASSGQGASYEQYF.

The CDR3 DNA sequence: TGTGCCAGCACAAGACAGGGTACAATCACTGAAGCTTTCTTT. Translating gives CASTRQGTITEAFF. The chain has TRBV7-9 and TRBJ1-1; 7 bases line up with TRBD1. There are 14 residues in the CDR3. V lost 7 bases to trimming and J lost 4 bases; unmatched junction nucleotides: 9. Per germline, CDR1 SEHNR and CDR2 FQNEAQ (reference sequence).

This clone was detected a few times. The chain employs TRBV2 and TRBJ2-5; maybe TRBD2 (5 bases). The CDR3 length is 12 residues. Germline V gene lookup returns CDR1 SNHLY and CDR2 FYNNEI. V was trimmed by 5 bases and J by 5 bases, leaving 9 bases between them. Written as DNA, the CDR3 is TGTGCCAGCAGTACGACTAAGGAGACCCAGTACTTC. Amino acid sequence: CASSTTKETQYF.

A few counts support this clone. The chain employs TRBV4-3 and TRBJ1-2, with D possibly TRBD1 on 6 matching bases. The V end lost 1 base, the J end lost 3 bases, and 12 bases lay between the germline ends. This CDR3 has 15 amino acids. The germline V gene has CDR1 LGHNA and CDR2 YSLEER. As DNA, the CDR3 is TGCGCCAGCAGCCAAGGGGCAGGGGCCTACTATGGCTACACCTTC. It codes for CASSQGAGAYYGYTF.

This clone was counted a few times. The chain is built from TRBV5-1 and TRBJ2-3; D gene unclear. The CDR3 runs to 14 residues. Germline loops: CDR1 SGHRS, CDR2 YFSETQ. V shed 1 base and J shed 2 bases, with 8 bases lying between them. This chain's CDR3 is CASSLLRNTDTQYF. CDR3 nucleotide sequence: TGCGCCAGCAGCTTGTTGAGAAACACAGATACGCAGTATTTT.

This clone was counted a few times. This chain connects TRBV7-2 to TRBJ2-4; 7 bases map to TRBD2. Losses at the gene ends were 2 bases for V and 7 bases for J; bases not matched to a gene: 11. In germline, CDR1 is SGHTA, CDR2 FQGNSA. CDR3 size: 16 residues. CDR3 DNA: TGTGCCAGCAGCTTAACCTGGCGGGAGAGGTATAACATTCAGTACTTC. It specifies CASSLTWRERYNIQYF.

At least ten counts were recorded for this clone. This chain connects TRBV5-4 to TRBJ2-3, with 13 bases identical to TRBD2. V was clipped by 3 bases and J by 4 bases; unmatched bases: 5. Germline CDR1 reads SGHNT; CDR2 reads YYREEE (reference sequence). The CDR3 loop spans 16 amino acids. The CDR3, as DNA: TGTGCCAGCAGCTCACAAGGACTAGCGGGAGCAGATACGCAGTATTTT. Translating gives CASSSQGLAGADTQYF. Supplemented by reference TRBV5-4 and TRBJ2-3, the full variable domain reads ETGVTQSPTHLIKTRGQQVTLRCSSQSGHNTVSWYQQALGQGPQFIFQYYREEENGRGNFPPRFSGLQFPNYSSELNVNALELDDSALYLCASSSQGLAGADTQYFGPGTRLTVL.

This clone was observed a handful of times. The rearrangement joins TRBV10-1 to TRBJ2-3; unclear D gene. The CDR3 loop spans 11 amino acids. The germline V and J ends were trimmed by 3 bases and 5 bases, with 3 bases remaining between them. The germline CDR1 and CDR2 sequences are WNHNN and SYGVQD (reference sequence). The CDR3 here is CASSEVDTQYF. The DNA of the CDR3 is TGCGCCAGCAGTGAAGTAGATACGCAGTATTTT.

This clone was seen at least ten times. V is TRBV10-3 and J is TRBJ2-6; D gene ambiguous. Germline assignment: CDR1 ENHRY and CDR2 SYGVKD. The CDR3 consists of 15 residues. Trimming took off 4 bases at V and 0 bases at J, with 7 bases between the two ends. For the CDR3, the DNA is TGTGCCATCAGTGTGGGCACCTCTGGGGCCAACGTCCTGACTTTC. It yields the protein CAISVGTSGANVLTF.

This clone was picked up a small number of times. This chain joins TRBV10-3 and TRBJ2-7; 11 bases are a match to TRBD1. This CDR3 is 13 amino acids long. With V trimmed by 6 bases and J by 6 bases, 4 bases remained unmatched. Germline V gene lookup returns CDR1 ENHRY and CDR2 SYGVKD. The CDR3 region has the DNA TGTGCCATCAGAGGGACAGGGGGGATCGAGCAGTACTTC. Amino acids: CAIRGTGGIEQYF.

This clone has just a few counts. The chain combines TRBV4-1 with TRBJ1-3; TRBD1 might be the D (5 bases). The CDR3 sequence is 15 residues long. The germline CDR1 and CDR2 sequences are MGHRA and YSYEKL. Trimming shortened V by 0 bases and J by 4 bases, and 10 bases separated the two germline ends. CDR3 sequence: CASSQDPGAGNTIYF. The CDR3, as DNA: TGCGCCAGCAGCCAAGATCCCGGGGCAGGAAACACCATATATTTT.

The chain links TRBV2 to TRBJ1-1; D unresolved. Trimming cost V 7 bases and J 7 bases, with 7 bases left between them. The CDR3 extends over 10 amino acids. The germline CDR1 and CDR2 sequences are SNHLY and FYNNEI. The CDR3 sequence is CASKLLEAFF. DNA for the CDR3: TGTGCCAGCAAACTGCTTGAAGCTTTCTTT.

With regard to this clone: The sample holds other DNA sequences that translate to the same CDR3. The V gene is TRBV7-2, the J gene TRBJ2-5; D remains unclear. CDR1 and CDR2 (germline): SGHTA, FQGNSA. Trimming left V 0 bases short and J 4 bases short, with 6 bases between. This CDR3 comprises 13 residues. The CDR3 nucleotides read TGTGCCAGCAGCTTAGCTTACCCAGAGACCCAGTACTTC. Translating gives CASSLAYPETQYF.